This passage covers 18 T cell receptor beta chains from one sample sequenced in a study of blood T cell repertoires in COVID-19. TCRdb's copy holds only in-frame clones and misses some; the assay was immunoSEQ multiplex PCR. This sample has some 200,000 clones; about 80% occur once, and the top ten carry around 2.4%. Material: peripheral blood. The receptors come from a human donor with acute or convalescent COVID-19. The donor label of this sample is uncertain.

The rearrangement joins TRBV2 to TRBJ2-5; 9 bases match TRBD1. V shed 6 bases, J shed 2 bases, and the junction held 10 bases outside the gene matches. The CDR3 is made up of 16 amino acids. Germline values: CDR1 SNHLY, CDR2 FYNNEI. The CDR3 reads CASSPGQGGPQETQYF. Written as DNA, the CDR3 is TGTGCCAGCAGCCCGGGACAGGGAGGTCCGCAAGAGACCCAGTACTTC.

The chain combines TRBV19 with TRBJ2-1; 8 bases are a match to TRBD1. With V trimmed by 4 bases and J by 8 bases, 10 bases remained unmatched. The CDR3 is 15 residues long. Germline values: CDR1 LNHDA, CDR2 SQIVND (reference sequence). The CDR3 spells CASSTRTGSHHEQFF. CDR3 in DNA: TGTGCCAGTAGTACCCGGACAGGGTCCCACCATGAGCAGTTCTTC.

This clone was detected once. The chain is built from TRBV30 and TRBJ1-2, with unresolved D. Germline V lookup: CDR1 GTSNPN, CDR2 SVGIG (reference sequence). The CDR3 consists of 11 residues. V was shortened by 7 bases and J by 2 bases, with 8 bases between the two germline ends. CDR3: CAFGANYGYTF. The CDR3 DNA sequence: TGTGCCTTCGGAGCAAACTATGGCTACACCTTC.

The chain has TRBV19 and TRBJ1-3; D is unresolved. The CDR3 is 14 amino acids. The V end lost 3 bases, the J end lost 3 bases, and 9 bases lay between the germline ends. Per the germline V gene, CDR1 is LNHDA and CDR2 is SQIVND (reference sequence). The DNA for the CDR3 is TGTGCCAGTAGTATGAGGGAGAGTGGAAACACCATATATTTT. Amino acid sequence: CASSMRESGNTIYF.

The chain recombines TRBV5-6 with TRBJ1-1; the D is unclear. CDR3 length: 11 residues. V lost 4 bases and J 11 bases, leaving 12 bases between the germline ends. Germline assignment: CDR1 SGHDT and CDR2 YYEEEE. The CDR3 nucleotides are TGTGCCAGCAGCCCGGGAGTTTGGGCTTTCTTT. This translates into CASSPGVWAFF. Drawing the rest from reference TRBV5-6 and TRBJ1-1, the complete variable domain is DAGVTQSPTHLIKTRGQQVTLRCSPKSGHDTVSWYQQALGQGPQFIFQYYEEEERQRGNFPDRFSGHQFPNYSSELNVNALLLGDSALYLCASSPGVWAFFGQGTRLTVV.

CDR3: CASSPGLAALNEQFF. The CDR3, as DNA: TGTGCCAGCTCACCCGGACTAGCGGCTCTTAATGAGCAGTTCTTC. The rearrangement joins TRBV18 to TRBJ2-1; 10 nucleotides agree with TRBD2. Germline values: CDR1 KGHSH, CDR2 LQKENI. The CDR3 has 15 amino acids. Trimming at V came to 3 bases and at J to 7 bases, leaving 6 bases not matched to a gene.

V and J are TRBV6-4 and TRBJ1-5, with D perhaps matching TRBD1 (5 bases). The CDR3 has 14 amino acids. V was shortened by 4 bases and J by 6 bases, with 13 bases between the two germline ends. From germline, CDR1 is MRHNA and CDR2 SNTAGT. This CDR3 is CASSGEAGPQPQHF. The CDR3 nucleotides read TGTGCCAGCAGTGGAGAGGCAGGGCCTCAGCCCCAGCATTTT.

This chain connects TRBV5-1 to TRBJ2-5; 8 bases agree with TRBD2. This CDR3 has 15 amino acids. The V gene's germline CDR1 is SGHRS and CDR2 YFSETQ. Losses at the gene ends were 5 bases for V and 3 bases for J; bases not matched to a gene: 9. Here the CDR3 DNA reads TGCGCCAGCAGTTCTACCCCGGGGGGGGAAGAGACCCAGTACTTC. Its translation is CASSSTPGGEETQYF.

The chain uses TRBV2 and TRBJ2-3, with 7 bases that match TRBD2. The CDR3 consists of 17 residues. Germline V lookup: CDR1 SNHLY, CDR2 FYNNEI. J was trimmed by 0 bases and V by 0 bases; bases with no gene match: 6. In DNA, the CDR3 is TGTGCCAGCAGTGAAGCGGCCTGGGGGGGTAGCACAGATACGCAGTATTTT. Translation gives CASSEAAWGGSTDTQYF.

This clone was observed a few times. The chain joins TRBV2 to TRBJ2-5; TRBD2 matches 12 bases. The CDR3 contains 14 residues. From germline, CDR1 is SNHLY and CDR2 FYNNEI. V was pared by 10 bases and J by 4 bases, with 7 bases of the junction left unmatched. This CDR3 is CAISGLAGPETQYF. CDR3 in DNA: TGTGCCATCTCGGGACTAGCGGGCCCAGAGACCCAGTACTTC.

The sample holds a few counts of this clone. Other DNA sequences within the sample encode an identical CDR3. This sequence joins TRBV19 and TRBJ1-1; D might be TRBD1 (5 bases). The CDR3 totals 13 residues. CDR1 and CDR2 from the germline V gene are LNHDA and SQIVND (reference sequence). The V end was cut by 5 bases, the J end by 2 bases, with 9 bases between. The CDR3 is CASSRTSNTEAFF. The CDR3 bases are TGTGCCAGTAGTCGGACATCCAACACTGAAGCTTTCTTT.

The genes are TRBV6-6 and TRBJ2-7; 8 bases map to TRBD1. The length of the CDR3 is 15 residues. Germline loops: CDR1 MNHNY, CDR2 SVGAGI (reference sequence). Trimming cost V 2 bases and J 6 bases; bases outside gene matches: 9. The CDR3 is CASSYPRITGGEQYF. CDR3 DNA: TGTGCCAGCAGTTACCCGCGAATTACAGGGGGCGAGCAGTACTTC.

CDR3 DNA: TGTGCCAGCAGCCCGGGAGGGACAGCCCTTCTCTATGGCTACACCTTC. This translates into CASSPGGTALLYGYTF. This chain connects TRBV5-4 to TRBJ1-2; TRBD1 aligns across 7 bases. Germline trimming cut 4 bases from V and 4 bases from J; bases unmatched to any gene: 13. The CDR3 is 16 amino acids. Germline CDR1 SGHNT, CDR2 YYREEE (reference sequence).

A few counts support this clone. The rearrangement joins TRBV5-4 to TRBJ1-2; D may be TRBD1 (6 bases). There are 15 residues in the CDR3. CDR1 and CDR2 (germline): SGHNT, YYREEE (reference sequence). V dropped 4 bases and J dropped 8 bases, with 21 bases sitting between them. CDR3 sequence: CASSPEANRAVGYTF. CDR3 coding DNA: TGTGCCAGCAGCCCGGAGGCTAACAGGGCGGTGGGCTACACCTTC.

Turning to this clone: The junction does not match germline at one end; this may be a read error. The gene calls are TRBV2 and TRBJ1-2; possibly TRBD1 for D (6 bases). The CDR3 has 12 residues. Germline V gene sequence: CDR1 SNHLY, CDR2 FYNNEI. The CDR3 bases are TGTGCCAGCACTGAACAGGGTTATGGCTACACCTTC. It is translated as CASTEQGYGYTF.

The chain is built from TRBV5-4 and TRBJ2-3; D gene uncertain. There are 14 residues in the CDR3. Per the germline V gene, CDR1 is SGHNT and CDR2 is YYREEE (reference sequence). V lost 0 bases to trimming and J lost 0 bases, with 5 bases between them. The CDR3 DNA is TGTGCCAGCAGCTTGGAACGGAGCACAGATACGCAGTATTTT. As protein: CASSLERSTDTQYF.

As to this clone: The junction and the germline gene differ at one end; a read error may be behind it. The CDR3 region has the DNA TGCGCCCTGGGGGGGGAAACCCACAGGGATCCGAACACCGGGGAGCTGTTTTTT. Translation: CALGGETHRDPNTGELFF. The chain is built from TRBV12-5 and TRBJ2-2; maybe TRBD2 (7 bases). The CDR3 contains 18 residues. CDR1 LGHNT and CDR2 FRNRAP come from the germline V gene. The full variable domain, rest sourced from reference TRBV12-5 and TRBJ2-2, is DARVTQTPRHKVTEMGQEVTMRCQPILGHNTVFWYRQTMMQGLELLAYFRNRAPLDDSGMPKDRFSAEMPDATLATLKIQPSEPRDSAVYFCALGGETHRDPNTGELFFGEGSRLTVL.

This chain uses TRBV10-2 with TRBJ2-6; D remains unclear. Germline CDR1 reads WSHSY; CDR2 reads SAAADI. V shed 6 bases and J shed 1 base, with 10 bases lying between them. This CDR3 contains 15 residues. Here the CDR3 DNA reads TGCGCCAGCAGGCCGCAGGCATCTGGGGCCAACGTCCTGACTTTC. Protein sequence: CASRPQASGANVLTF.